These 18 T cell receptor beta chains came from one sample sequenced in a study of human T cells and chemical hapten exposure. TCRdb reprocessed the RACE reads via MiXCR and lists one record per CDR3 protein. The data hold more than 70,000 distinct CDR3 sequences, with under 14% observed a single time. As for time point: patch test 2, 6 weeks after DPC sensitization. This sample's treatment: therapeutic diphenylcyclopropenone sensitization with weekly scalp DPC. This specimen consisted of whole blood, obtained in connection with sensitization to the hapten diphenylcyclopropenone (DPC). The source of these receptors is a young man with alopecia areata. Some clones in this sample may be carry-over from other donors' samples.

As concerns this clonotype: Relative to the germline gene, one junction end is altered; a read error may explain this. This chain joins TRBV18 and TRBJ1-1; D uncertain. The CDR3 totals 15 residues. Germline lookup yields CDR1 KGHSH and CDR2 LQKENI. For the CDR3, the DNA is TGTGTCAGCTCACCACGAACCCGGGATGGAACTGAAGCTTTCTTT. Translated, it gives CVSSPRTRDGTEAFF.

This clonotype was observed at least ten times. V usage is TRBV29-1 and J usage is TRBJ1-5; D gene ambiguous. The CDR3 is made up of 13 amino acids. The V and J ends lost 4 bases and 0 bases respectively, with 7 bases between them. Germline loops: CDR1 SQVTM, CDR2 ANQGSEA. The CDR3 DNA follows: TGCAGCGTTGGAGGAGCTAGCAATCAGCCCCAGCATTTT. Translation: CSVGGASNQPQHF.

V is TRBV7-9 and J is TRBJ1-1; 9 positions match TRBD1. The CDR3 consists of 14 residues. Trimming cost V 4 bases and J 4 bases; bases outside gene matches: 4. From germline, CDR1 is SEHNR and CDR2 FQNEAQ (reference sequence). DNA for the CDR3: TGTGCCAGCAGCTATCCACAGGGGGCCACTGAAGCTTTCTTT. This encodes CASSYPQGATEAFF.

Many counts were recorded for this clonotype. The V and J genes are TRBV7-9 and TRBJ2-5, with D possibly being TRBD2 (6 bases). Germline V gives CDR1 SEHNR, CDR2 FQNEAQ (reference sequence). The V end lost 4 bases, the J end lost 2 bases, and 14 bases lay between the germline ends. CDR3 length: 15 residues. The CDR3 DNA is TGTGCCAGCAGCTCGGAGTGGAGGGAGCAAGAGACCCAGTACTTC. This codes for CASSSEWREQETQYF.

The genes are TRBV29-1 and TRBJ2-5; possible D gene TRBD1, 5 bases. Germline V CDR1 and CDR2: SQVTM, ANQGSEA. V dropped 2 bases and J dropped 5 bases, with 6 bases sitting between them. The CDR3 spans 11 residues. In DNA, the CDR3 is TGCAGCGTTGAAAAGGGGGAGACCCAGTACTTC. Translation gives CSVEKGETQYF.

This clonotype was picked up many times. The rearrangement links TRBV6-5 to TRBJ1-1, with D maybe TRBD1 (6 bases). The V end was cut by 6 bases, the J end by 3 bases, with 11 bases between. The CDR3 sequence is 13 residues long. Germline CDR1 MNHEY, CDR2 SVGAGI. CDR3 DNA sequence: TGTGCCAGCAGCCAAGGGACACACACTGAAGCTTTCTTT. It yields the protein CASSQGTHTEAFF.

This clonotype was found a few times. V gene TRBV5-4 combines with J gene TRBJ2-2; a weak D match, TRBD1 (5 bases). Deletions cut 1 base from V and 4 bases from J, with 11 bases between. CDR1 and CDR2 (germline): SGHNT, YYREEE (reference sequence). The CDR3 sequence is 15 residues long. CDR3 loop: CASSLKGVGTGELFF. Written as DNA, the CDR3 is TGTGCCAGCAGCTTGAAAGGGGTTGGCACCGGGGAGCTGTTTTTT.

This clonotype was seen a handful of times. This sequence joins TRBV6-5 and TRBJ1-5; the D gene is possibly TRBD1 (5 bases). Germline-derived CDR1 and CDR2 are MNHEY and SVGAGI. This CDR3 is 13 amino acids long. With 7 bases removed from V and 7 bases from J, the gap between germline ends came to 14 bases. CDR3 in DNA: TGTGCCAGCACCGGGGGGAGAGGGCAGCCCCAGCATTTT. Translated: CASTGGRGQPQHF.

As to this clonotype: The limits of the CDR3 on the DNA are not certain, so only TCRdb's listed CDR3 is given. This chain connects TRBV19 to TRBJ1-6; TRBD1, the D gene given by the table, was not confirmed from the DNA. Germline assignment: CDR1 LNHDA and CDR2 SQIVND (reference sequence). From its first to its last residue, the CDR3 has 16 amino acids. The CDR3 reads CASTSDRLFDNSPLHF.

This clonotype was seen ten or more times. J is TRBJ1-1 and V is TRBV9; D remains ambiguous. The germline V gene has CDR1 SGDLS and CDR2 YYNGEE. Trimming removed 0 bases at V and 0 bases at J, with 6 bases between. This CDR3 is built from 14 residues. CDR3 loop: CASSVAAVNTEAFF. In nucleotides, the CDR3 is TGTGCCAGCAGCGTAGCAGCTGTGAACACTGAAGCTTTCTTT. The complete variable domain, with remaining parts taken from reference TRBV9 and TRBJ1-1, reads DSGVTQTPKHLITATGQRVTLRCSPRSGDLSVYWYQQSLDQGLQFLIQYYNGEERAKGNILERFSAQQFPDLHSELNLSSLELGDSALYFCASSVAAVNTEAFFGQGTRLTVV.

This clonotype has a handful of counts. V and J are TRBV6-5 and TRBJ1-1; no reliable D call. Germline CDR1 reads MNHEY; CDR2 reads SVGAGI. V was pared by 2 bases and J by 0 bases, with 7 bases between. This CDR3 is built from 14 residues. The CDR3 loop reads CASSYRVMNTEAFF. The CDR3 nucleotides are TGTGCCAGCAGTTACCGGGTTATGAACACTGAAGCTTTCTTT.

This clonotype was seen a few times. CDR3 region: CATSDFGQPQHF. CDR3 sequence (DNA): TGTGCCACCAGTGATTTTGGGCAGCCCCAGCATTTT. V usage is TRBV24-1 and J usage is TRBJ1-5; unclear D gene. The V end lost 1 base, the J end lost 7 bases, and 4 bases lay between the germline ends. The CDR3 length is 12 residues. From germline, CDR1 is KGHDR and CDR2 SFDVKD.

This clonotype was seen repeatedly, ten times or more. V gene TRBV7-2 combines with J gene TRBJ1-3; D is ambiguous. The V gene's germline CDR1 is SGHTA and CDR2 FQGNSA. The V gene lost 2 bases and the J gene lost 1 base, with 15 bases spanning the gap. CDR3 length equals 17 residues. This chain's CDR3 is CASSLSPPGMSGNTIYF. The CDR3 DNA is TGTGCCAGCAGCTTAAGTCCCCCTGGGATGTCTGGAAACACCATATATTTT.

This clonotype has a handful of counts. V usage is TRBV6-6 and J usage is TRBJ2-3; D perhaps matches TRBD1 (6 bases). Trimming removed 1 base from V and 2 bases from J, with 13 bases in between. The V gene's germline CDR1 is MNHNY and CDR2 SVGAGI (reference sequence). There are 16 residues in the CDR3. The CDR3 spells CASSYFVGQLTDTQYF. In nucleotides, the CDR3 is TGTGCCAGCAGTTACTTCGTTGGACAGCTCACAGATACGCAGTATTTT.

The chain carries TRBV27 and TRBJ1-3; D remains unclear. The CDR3 extends over 13 amino acids. V lost 6 bases and J lost 1, with 7 bases in between. The germline V gene has CDR1 MNHEY and CDR2 SMNVEV (reference sequence). CDR3 coding DNA: TGTGCCAGCAGAGGCTTATCTGGAAACACCATATATTTT. This encodes CASRGLSGNTIYF.

This chain joins TRBV18 and TRBJ2-7; 10 bases align to TRBD1. V trimming: 1 base; J trimming: 7 bases; junction bases outside the gene matches: 10. The germline gives CDR1 KGHSH, CDR2 LQKENI. The CDR3 consists of 16 residues. The CDR3 reads CASSPRVDRGRGEQYF. DNA of the CDR3: TGTGCCAGCTCACCACGTGTTGACAGGGGGCGCGGGGAGCAGTACTTC.

The V and J genes are TRBV5-6 and TRBJ2-7; 7 bases match TRBD1. The CDR3 consists of 13 residues. Germline V lookup: CDR1 SGHDT, CDR2 YYEEEE. Unmatched junction bases numbered 4, after V lost 2 bases and J lost 5 bases. CDR3 nucleotides: TGTGCCAGCAGCTTTTGGGACAGCCACGAGCAGTACTTC. Its protein product is CASSFWDSHEQYF.

The chain recombines TRBV24-1 with TRBJ2-3; no definite D call. The V gene lost 4 bases and the J gene lost 4 bases, with 14 bases spanning the gap. Germline assignment: CDR1 KGHDR and CDR2 SFDVKD. This CDR3 has 15 amino acids. Here the CDR3 DNA reads TGTGCCACCAGTGACCGGCACCAAGGAGCAGATACGCAGTATTTT. Its translation: CATSDRHQGADTQYF.